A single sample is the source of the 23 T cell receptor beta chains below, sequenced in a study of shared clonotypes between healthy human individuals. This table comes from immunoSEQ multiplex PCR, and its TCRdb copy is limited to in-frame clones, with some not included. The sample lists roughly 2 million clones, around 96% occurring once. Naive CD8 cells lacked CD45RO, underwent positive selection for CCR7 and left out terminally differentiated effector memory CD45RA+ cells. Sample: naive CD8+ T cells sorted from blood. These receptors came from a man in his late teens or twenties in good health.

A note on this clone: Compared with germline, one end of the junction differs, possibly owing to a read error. The CDR3 DNA reads as TGCGCCAGCAGTCAAGGAGGTCTGGACCTCTATGGCTACACCTTC. Its translation is CASSQGGLDLYGYTF. The chain uses TRBV4-3 and TRBJ1-2; D is ambiguous. The germline CDR1 and CDR2 sequences are LGHNA and YSLEER. CDR3 size: 15 residues.

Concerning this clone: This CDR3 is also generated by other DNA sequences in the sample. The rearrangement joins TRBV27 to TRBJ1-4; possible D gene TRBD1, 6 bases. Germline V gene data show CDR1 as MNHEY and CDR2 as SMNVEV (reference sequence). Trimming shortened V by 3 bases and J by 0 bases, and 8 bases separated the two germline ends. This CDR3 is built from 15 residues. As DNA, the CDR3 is TGTGCCAGCAGTTTGGGGGCGGCAACTAATGAAAAACTGTTTTTT. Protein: CASSLGAATNEKLFF.

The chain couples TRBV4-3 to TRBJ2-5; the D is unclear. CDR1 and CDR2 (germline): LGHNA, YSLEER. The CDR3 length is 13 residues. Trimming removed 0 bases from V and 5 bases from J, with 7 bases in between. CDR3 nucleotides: TGCGCCAGCAGCCAAGATCTACAGGAGACCCAGTACTTC. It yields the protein CASSQDLQETQYF.

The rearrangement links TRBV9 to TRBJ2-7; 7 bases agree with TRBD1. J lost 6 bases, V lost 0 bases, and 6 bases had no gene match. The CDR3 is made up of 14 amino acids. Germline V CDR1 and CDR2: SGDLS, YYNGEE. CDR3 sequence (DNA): TGTGCCAGCAGCGTAGCTGGGACAGAGGGCGAGCAGTACTTC. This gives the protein CASSVAGTEGEQYF.

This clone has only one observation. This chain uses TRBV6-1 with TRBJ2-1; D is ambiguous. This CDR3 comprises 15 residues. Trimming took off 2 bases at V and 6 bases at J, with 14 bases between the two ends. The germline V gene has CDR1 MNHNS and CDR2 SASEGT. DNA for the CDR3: TGTGCCAGCAGTGAATTTGGCCCCACAATCAATGAGCAGTTCTTC. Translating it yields CASSEFGPTINEQFF.

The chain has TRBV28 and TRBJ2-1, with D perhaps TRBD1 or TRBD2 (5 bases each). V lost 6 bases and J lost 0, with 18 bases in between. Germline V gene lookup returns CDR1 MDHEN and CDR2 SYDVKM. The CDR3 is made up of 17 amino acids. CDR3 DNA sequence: TGTGCCAGCAGCCAGCGGTGGGGGTCCAGCTCCTACAATGAGCAGTTCTTC. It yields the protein CASSQRWGSSSYNEQFF.

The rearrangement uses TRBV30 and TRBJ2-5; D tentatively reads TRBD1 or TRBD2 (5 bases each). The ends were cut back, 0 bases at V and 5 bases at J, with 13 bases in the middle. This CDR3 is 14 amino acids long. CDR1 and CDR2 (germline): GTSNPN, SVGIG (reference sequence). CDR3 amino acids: CAWSVGDQEETQYF. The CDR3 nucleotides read TGTGCCTGGAGTGTTGGGGACCAGGAGGAGACCCAGTACTTC.

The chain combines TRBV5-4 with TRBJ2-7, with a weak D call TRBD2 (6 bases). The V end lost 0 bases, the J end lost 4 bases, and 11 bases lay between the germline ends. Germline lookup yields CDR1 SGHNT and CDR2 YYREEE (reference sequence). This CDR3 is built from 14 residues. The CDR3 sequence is CASSLGEVGYEQYF. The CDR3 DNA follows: TGTGCCAGCAGCTTGGGGGAGGTGGGGTACGAGCAGTACTTC.

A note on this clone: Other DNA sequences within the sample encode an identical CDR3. CDR3 nucleotides: TGTGCCAGCAGCTTAGAGGACTCGTACGAGCAGTACTTC. Its protein product is CASSLEDSYEQYF. The chain is built from TRBV7-9 and TRBJ2-7, with D tentatively TRBD2 (5 bases). The CDR3 is 13 amino acids. Per germline, CDR1 SEHNR and CDR2 FQNEAQ (reference sequence). Trimming took 1 base from V and 4 from J, leaving 8 bases between them.

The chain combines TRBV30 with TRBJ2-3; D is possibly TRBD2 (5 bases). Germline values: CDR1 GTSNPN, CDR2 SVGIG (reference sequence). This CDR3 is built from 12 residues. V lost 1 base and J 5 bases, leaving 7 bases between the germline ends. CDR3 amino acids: CAWSAGGDTQYF. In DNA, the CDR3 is TGTGCCTGGAGTGCAGGAGGAGATACGCAGTATTTT.

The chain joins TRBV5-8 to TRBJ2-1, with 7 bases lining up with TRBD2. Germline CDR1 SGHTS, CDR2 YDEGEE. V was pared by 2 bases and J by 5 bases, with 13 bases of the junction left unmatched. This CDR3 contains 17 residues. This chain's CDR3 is CASSFLGLAGEHNEQFF. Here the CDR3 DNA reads TGTGCCAGCAGCTTTTTGGGTCTCGCGGGGGAGCACAATGAGCAGTTCTTC.

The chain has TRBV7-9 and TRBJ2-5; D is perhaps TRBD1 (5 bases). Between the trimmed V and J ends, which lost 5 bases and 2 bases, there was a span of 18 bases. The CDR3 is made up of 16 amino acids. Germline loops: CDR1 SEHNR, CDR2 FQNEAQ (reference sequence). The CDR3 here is CASSPRVDRLQETQYF. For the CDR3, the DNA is TGTGCCAGCAGCCCAAGGGTCGACAGATTGCAAGAGACCCAGTACTTC.

The chain's CDR3 is CASSPTDSSSYNEQFF. The CDR3 coding sequence is TGTGCCAGCTCACCTACCGACTCGAGCTCCTACAATGAGCAGTTCTTC. The chain links TRBV18 to TRBJ2-1; D gene uncertain. The CDR3 length is 16 residues. Trimming took off 3 bases at V and 0 bases at J, with 12 bases between the two ends. The germline V gene has CDR1 KGHSH and CDR2 LQKENI.

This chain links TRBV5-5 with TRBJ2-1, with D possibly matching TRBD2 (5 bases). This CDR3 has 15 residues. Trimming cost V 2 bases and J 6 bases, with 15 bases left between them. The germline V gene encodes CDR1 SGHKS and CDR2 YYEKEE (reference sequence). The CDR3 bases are TGTGCCAGCAGCTTTTCCCTTTCTGCGGGCAATGAGCAGTTCTTC. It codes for CASSFSLSAGNEQFF. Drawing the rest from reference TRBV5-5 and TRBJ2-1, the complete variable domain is DAGVTQSPTHLIKTRGQQVTLRCSPISGHKSVSWYQQVLGQGPQFIFQYYEKEERGRGNFPDRFSARQFPNYSSELNVNALLLGDSALYLCASSFSLSAGNEQFFGPGTRLTVL.

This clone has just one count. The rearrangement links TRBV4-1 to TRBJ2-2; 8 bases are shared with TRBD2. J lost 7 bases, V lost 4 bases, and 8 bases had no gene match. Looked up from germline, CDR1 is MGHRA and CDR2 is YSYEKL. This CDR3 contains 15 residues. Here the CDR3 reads CASSPLSGKGGELFF. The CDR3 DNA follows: TGCGCCAGCAGCCCACTTAGCGGGAAGGGCGGGGAGCTGTTTTTT.

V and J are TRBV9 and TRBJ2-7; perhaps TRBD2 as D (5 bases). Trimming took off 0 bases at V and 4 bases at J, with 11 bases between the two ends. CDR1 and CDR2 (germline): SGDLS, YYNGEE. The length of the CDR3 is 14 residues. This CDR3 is CASSVASAGYEQYF. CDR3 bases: TGTGCCAGCAGCGTAGCTTCCGCGGGTTACGAGCAGTACTTC.

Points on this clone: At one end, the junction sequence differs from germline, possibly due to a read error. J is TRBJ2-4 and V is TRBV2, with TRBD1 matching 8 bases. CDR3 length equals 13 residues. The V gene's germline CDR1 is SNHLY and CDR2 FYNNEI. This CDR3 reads CASRDRGQDIQYF. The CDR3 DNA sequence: TGTGCCAGCCGTGACAGGGGTCAGGACATTCAGTACTTC.

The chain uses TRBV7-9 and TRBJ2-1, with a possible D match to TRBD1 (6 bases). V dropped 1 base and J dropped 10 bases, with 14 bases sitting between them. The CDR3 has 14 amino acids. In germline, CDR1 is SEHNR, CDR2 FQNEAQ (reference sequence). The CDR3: CASSLGQGRWEQFF. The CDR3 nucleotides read TGTGCCAGCAGCTTAGGGCAGGGGCGGTGGGAGCAGTTCTTC. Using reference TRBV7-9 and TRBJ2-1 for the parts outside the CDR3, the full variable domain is DTGVSQNPRHKITKRGQNVTFRCDPISEHNRLYWYRQTLGQGPEFLTYFQNEAQLEKSRLLSDRFSAERPKGSFSTLEIQRTEQGDSAMYLCASSLGQGRWEQFFGPGTRLTVL.

In DNA form, the CDR3 reads TGTGCCAGCAGCTGGACAGGGGGTTTGGGCTACACCTTC. Protein: CASSWTGGLGYTF. V gene TRBV5-4 combines with J gene TRBJ1-2; 10 nucleotides match TRBD1. Germline V gene data show CDR1 as SGHNT and CDR2 as YYREEE (reference sequence). The CDR3 totals 13 residues. The J segment lost 8 bases and the V segment lost 3 bases, leaving 4 bases of the junction unmatched.

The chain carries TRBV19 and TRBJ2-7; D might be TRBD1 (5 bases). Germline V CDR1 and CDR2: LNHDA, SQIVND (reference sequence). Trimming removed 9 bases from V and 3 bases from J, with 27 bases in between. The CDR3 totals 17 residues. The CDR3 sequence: CASTPGPGQGLRYEQYF. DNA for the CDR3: TGTGCCAGCACCCCAGGGCCGGGTCAGGGTTTGCGCTACGAGCAGTACTTC.

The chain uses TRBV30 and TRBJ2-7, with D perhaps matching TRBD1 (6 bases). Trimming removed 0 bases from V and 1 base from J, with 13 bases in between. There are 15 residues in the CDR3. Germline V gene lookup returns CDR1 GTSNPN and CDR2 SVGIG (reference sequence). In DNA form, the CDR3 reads TGTGCCTGGAGTGTCCCACAGGGATTTTCCTACGAGCAGTACTTC. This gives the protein CAWSVPQGFSYEQYF.

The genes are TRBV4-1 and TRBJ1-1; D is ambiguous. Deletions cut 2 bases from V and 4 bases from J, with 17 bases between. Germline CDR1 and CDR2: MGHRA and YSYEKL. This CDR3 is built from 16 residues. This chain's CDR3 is CASSQQAVLEGTEAFF. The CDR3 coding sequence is TGCGCCAGCAGCCAACAAGCCGTTTTGGAGGGCACTGAAGCTTTCTTT.

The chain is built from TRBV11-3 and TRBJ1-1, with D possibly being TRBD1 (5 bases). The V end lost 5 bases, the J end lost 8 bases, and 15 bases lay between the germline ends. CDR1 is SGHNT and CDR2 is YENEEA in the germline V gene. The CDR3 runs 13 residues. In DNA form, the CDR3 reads TGTGCCAGCAGCATTGCCGGGGGTTCCGAAGCTTTCTTT. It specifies CASSIAGGSEAFF.